Shown below are 23 T cell receptor beta chains from a single sample sequenced in a study of CXCR3-negative and CXCR3-positive naive CD8 T cells. These TCRs are of unknown antigen specificity. Findings and limits, study-wide: CXCR3-positive naive cells had TRB CDR3s that were more hydrophobic than CXCR3-negative naive cells had.

5' RACE that incorporated UMI labels was used to prepare the TRB cDNA libraries. Using the 5' RACE reads, TCRdb records one entry per CDR3 protein without DNA. This sample carries approximately 4,600 distinct CDR3 sequences, with around 2.5% going to the ten biggest clones. Input material: naive CXCR3+ CD8+ T cells from blood. As to subset: CD45RO-CCR7+CD27+CD95- naive CD8+ T cells expressing CXCR3 (TNR3+). Receptor source: a human donor in good health. Some clones in this sample may be carry-over from other donors' samples.

This clonotype is called medium-sized (0.01 to 0.1%) based on its frequency. The gene calls are TRBV29-1 and TRBJ2-3; TCRdb reports TRBD1, a call that lacks DNA to check it against. The length of the CDR3 is 13 residues. CDR1 is SQVTM, CDR2 ANQGSEA, per germline. The CDR3 region is CSGVTDSTDTQYF.

By frequency, this clonotype is medium-sized (0.01 to 0.1%). The chain links TRBV27 to TRBJ2-7; the D gene TCRdb calls, TRBD1, cannot be checked with no DNA. The CDR3 is 14 residues long. Germline V CDR1 and CDR2: MNHEY, SMNVEV (reference sequence). The CDR3 protein is CASSLSRGGHEQYF.

This clonotype is medium-sized by frequency. The V and J genes are TRBV6-2 or TRBV6-3 and TRBJ2-1; TCRdb names TRBD2, which stays unverified in the absence of DNA. Germline values: CDR1 MNHEY, CDR2 SVGEGT. This CDR3 spans 12 amino acids. The CDR3 loop is CASSYGAGEQFF.

This clonotype is called medium-sized based on its frequency. The gene calls are TRBV20-1 and TRBJ1-2. CDR3 length: 14 residues. Per the germline V gene, CDR1 is DFQATT and CDR2 is SNEGSKA (reference sequence). The CDR3 loop is CSARGQLTNYGYTF.

The genes are TRBV5-1 and TRBJ2-3; the D gene TCRdb calls, TRBD1, cannot be checked with no DNA. Germline V lookup: CDR1 SGHRS, CDR2 YFSETQ. CDR3 length: 17 amino acids. CDR3 sequence: CASSFPGGPDPTDTQYF.

The chain recombines TRBV7-2 with TRBJ2-5; there is no DNA to check the TCRdb D call of TRBD2. The germline V gene encodes CDR1 SGHTA and CDR2 FQGNSA. CDR3 length: 14 amino acids. CDR3 loop: CASWGGGRPETQYF.

Its frequency marks this clonotype as large. The rearrangement joins TRBV5-1 to TRBJ1-1; TCRdb names TRBD1, which stays unverified in the absence of DNA. Per germline, CDR1 SGHRS and CDR2 YFSETQ. The CDR3 totals 15 residues. CDR3 in amino acids: CASSFGQVMNTEAFF.

This sequence joins TRBV29-1 and TRBJ2-6; TCRdb gives TRBD2 as the D gene, but with no DNA this cannot be confirmed. From germline, CDR1 is SQVTM and CDR2 ANQGSEA. The CDR3 is 15 amino acids. The CDR3 region is CSVASAGAGANVLTF. Full variable domain (rest looked up from reference TRBV29-1 and TRBJ2-6): SAVISQKPSRDICQRGTSLTIQCQVDSQVTMMFWYRQQPGQSLTLIATANQGSEATYESGFVIDKFPISRPNLTFSTLTVSNMSPEDSSIYLCSVASAGAGANVLTFGAGSRLTVL.

The J gene is TRBJ1-5, the V gene TRBV28; the TCRdb D gene call, TRBD1, has no DNA to confirm it. Germline lookup yields CDR1 MDHEN and CDR2 SYDVKM. This CDR3 region has 16 residues. The CDR3: CASRTGGLSLAQPQHF. Combining the CDR3 with reference TRBV28 and TRBJ1-5 gives the whole variable domain DVKVTQSSRYLVKRTGEKVFLECVQDMDHENMFWYRQDPGLGLRLIYFSYDVKMKEKGDIPEGYSVSREKKERFSLILESASTNQTSMYLCASRTGGLSLAQPQHFGDGTRLSIL.

The chain uses TRBV29-1 and TRBJ2-1; the TRBD2 assignment by TCRdb is unverifiable without DNA. Germline V gene lookup returns CDR1 SQVTM and CDR2 ANQGSEA. The CDR3 has 13 residues. The chain's CDR3 is CSVDTSGSDEQFF.

This clonotype counts as medium-sized by frequency. The CDR3 here is CAIDLDNSGNTIYF. V and J are TRBV10-3 and TRBJ1-3; TCRdb's D call, TRBD1, is unchecked because there is no DNA. Germline values: CDR1 ENHRY, CDR2 SYGVKD. This CDR3 contains 14 residues.

The genes are TRBV9 and TRBJ2-7. The CDR3 spans 15 residues. Germline loops: CDR1 SGDLS, CDR2 YYNGEE. The chain's CDR3 is CASSVGPRSSYEQYF.

This chain connects TRBV20-1 to TRBJ2-7; the TRBD2 assignment by TCRdb is unverifiable without DNA. The CDR3 loop spans 13 amino acids. Per germline, CDR1 DFQATT and CDR2 SNEGSKA (reference sequence). Here the CDR3 reads CSASVTRTYEQYF.

V gene TRBV12-3 or TRBV12-4 combines with J gene TRBJ2-3. This CDR3 has 16 residues. The CDR3 loop reads CASSSLNLDGADTQYF.

This clonotype is medium-sized by frequency. This chain links TRBV7-9 with TRBJ1-2; TCRdb's D call of TRBD1 is untestable without DNA. The CDR3 contains 12 residues. Germline CDR1 reads SEHNR; CDR2 reads FQNEAQ (reference sequence). CDR3 sequence: CASPKDSYGYTF.

This clonotype is labeled medium-sized based on frequency. The chain couples TRBV20-1 to TRBJ1-2; TCRdb lists TRBD1, though no DNA is available to test this call. This CDR3 is 16 amino acids long. Germline V gives CDR1 DFQATT, CDR2 SNEGSKA (reference sequence). CDR3 amino acids: CSARDRQTGIHYGYTF.

This chain links TRBV29-1 with TRBJ2-1; the D call of TRBD2 rests on TCRdb alone, since no DNA is present to check it. Germline V gene lookup returns CDR1 SQVTM and CDR2 ANQGSEA. The CDR3 is made up of 15 amino acids. This CDR3 reads CSVVGAGGGYNEQFF.

This clonotype is labeled medium-sized based on frequency. The chain combines TRBV6-2 or TRBV6-3 with TRBJ1-5; TCRdb returns TRBD1, unconfirmable since there is no DNA. Germline values: CDR1 MNHEY, CDR2 SVGEGT. The CDR3 is 16 residues long. Here the CDR3 reads CASSYPRQGSDQPQHF.

The genes are TRBV29-1 and TRBJ1-2; TCRdb proposes TRBD1, but this gene call is untestable without DNA. The CDR3 runs 12 residues. The germline V gene has CDR1 SQVTM and CDR2 ANQGSEA. CDR3 residues: CSVEVGTATYTF.

This clonotype is called medium-sized based on its frequency. The chain employs TRBV21-1 and TRBJ2-5. TRBV21-1 is given as a pseudogene. This CDR3 comprises 16 residues. CDR3 sequence: CASSKPHGVNQETQYF.

The V call is TRBV6-6, the J call TRBJ2-2; TCRdb's D call of TRBD2 is untestable without DNA. Germline CDR1 is MNHNY and CDR2 is SVGAGI (reference sequence). This CDR3 has 18 residues. The CDR3 region is CASRDETPGTSRSGELFF.

The J gene is TRBJ2-3, the V gene TRBV27; the D call of TRBD1 rests on TCRdb alone, since no DNA is present to check it. The CDR3 spans 14 residues. CDR1 is MNHEY, CDR2 SMNVEV, per germline (reference sequence). The CDR3 is CASRETGGPDTQYF.

This chain connects TRBV5-1 to TRBJ2-5. There are 12 residues in the CDR3. Per the germline V gene, CDR1 is SGHRS and CDR2 is YFSETQ. This CDR3 is CASSWDQETQYF.